The 23 T cell receptor beta chains below were found in one sample sequenced in a study of long-term antiretroviral therapy in people with HIV. At survey level, the immunoSEQ assay was run in its v3.0 version. Profiled with immunoSEQ multiplex PCR; TCRdb holds only in-frame clones, not every one. The sample records 25,000 to 35,000 clones, more than 60% being singletons. Sequences were derived from unsorted PBMCs, sampled 3.1 years after starting antiretroviral therapy. These receptors all stem from a woman aged 45-59 years with HIV.

The rearrangement links TRBV10-3 to TRBJ1-5, with TRBD1 matching 7 bases. There are 14 residues in the CDR3. V was clipped by 6 bases and J by 5 bases; unmatched bases: 7. Germline assignment: CDR1 ENHRY and CDR2 SYGVKD. The CDR3: CAISQGQVDQPQHF. The CDR3 bases are TGTGCCATCAGCCAAGGACAGGTGGATCAGCCCCAGCATTTT.

The CDR3 protein is CSGQGAGNIQYF. For the CDR3, the DNA is TGCAGCGGTCAGGGGGCGGGAAACATTCAGTACTTC. The chain joins TRBV29-1 to TRBJ2-4; TRBD1 matches 8 bases. J gave up 6 bases and V 7 bases, and 5 bases lay outside the gene matches. The CDR3 totals 12 residues. The V gene's germline CDR1 is SQVTM and CDR2 ANQGSEA. The full variable domain, completed using reference TRBV29-1 and TRBJ2-4, is SAVISQKPSRDICQRGTSLTIQCQVDSQVTMMFWYRQQPGQSLTLIATANQGSEATYESGFVIDKFPISRPNLTFSTLTVSNMSPEDSSIYLCSGQGAGNIQYFGAGTRLSVL.

The chain carries TRBV5-1 and TRBJ2-5; 7 bases map to TRBD2. After removal of 4 bases from V and 4 bases from J, the junction contained 13 bases not matched to a gene. Germline CDR1 and CDR2: SGHRS and YFSETQ. The CDR3 contains 16 residues. In DNA form, the CDR3 reads TGCGCCAGCAGCCCCGGCCGATTGCGGGGGTTAGAGACCCAGTACTTC. Amino acids: CASSPGRLRGLETQYF.

This clone was found once. The chain couples TRBV5-5 to TRBJ1-2; 7 nucleotides match TRBD1. Unmatched junction bases numbered 3, after V lost 5 bases and J lost 2 bases. CDR1 and CDR2 (germline): SGHKS, YYEKEE (reference sequence). The CDR3 is made up of 13 amino acids. CDR3 sequence reads: CASRPDRNYGYTF. The CDR3 bases are TGTGCCAGCAGGCCGGACAGGAACTATGGCTACACCTTC.

The rearrangement uses TRBV15 and TRBJ2-5; 12 bases align to TRBD2. CDR3 length equals 15 residues. J was trimmed by 4 bases and V by 1 base; bases with no gene match: 1. The germline V gene has CDR1 LNHNV and CDR2 YYDKDF (reference sequence). The CDR3 protein is CATSRGLAGVETQYF. Here the CDR3 DNA reads TGTGCCACCAGCAGAGGACTAGCGGGGGTAGAGACCCAGTACTTC.

This clone was picked up one time. The chain recombines TRBV30 with TRBJ2-5, with no clear D. In germline, CDR1 is GTSNPN, CDR2 SVGIG (reference sequence). Trimming shortened V by 3 bases and J by 2 bases, and 4 bases separated the two germline ends. This CDR3 comprises 11 residues. The CDR3 DNA sequence: TGTGCCTGGAGGATACAAGAGACCCAGTACTTC. Amino acid sequence: CAWRIQETQYF.

The V call is TRBV2, the J call TRBJ1-6; unclear D gene. Germline CDR1 reads SNHLY; CDR2 reads FYNNEI. The CDR3 loop spans 13 amino acids. Here the CDR3 DNA reads TGTGCAACCGGGCCAAATCTCAGGTCACCCCTCCACTTT. This encodes CATGPNLRSPLHF.

This clone was found once. The chain is built from TRBV2 and TRBJ2-2; 7 nucleotides match TRBD2. With 8 bases clipped from V and 0 bases from J, the junction kept 6 bases outside the gene matches. The germline gives CDR1 SNHLY, CDR2 FYNNEI. The CDR3 has 15 amino acids. CDR3 in DNA: TGTGCCAGCGGCAAGGGACTAACGAACACCGGGGAGCTGTTTTTT. This translates into CASGKGLTNTGELFF. Complete variable domain (other parts from reference TRBV2 and TRBJ2-2): EPEVTQTPSHQVTQMGQEVILRCVPISNHLYFYWYRQILGQKVEFLVSFYNNEISEKSEIFDDQFSVERPDGSNFTLKIRSTKLEDSAMYFCASGKGLTNTGELFFGEGSRLTVL.

This chain joins TRBV5-4 and TRBJ2-3; 7 bases are shared with TRBD2. The CDR3 extends over 13 amino acids. V was pared by 4 bases and J by 6 bases, with 5 bases of the junction left unmatched. The V gene's germline CDR1 is SGHNT and CDR2 YYREEE (reference sequence). CDR3 nucleotides: TGTGCCAGCAGCACGACTAGCAGCGATACGCAGTATTTT. Its translation is CASSTTSSDTQYF.

This chain connects TRBV18 to TRBJ2-3; TRBD2 is a possible D gene (5 bases). Germline V gene data show CDR1 as KGHSH and CDR2 as LQKENI. V gave up 4 bases and J gave up 2 bases, with 13 bases separating them. The CDR3 has 15 amino acids. CDR3 sequence reads: CASSLPSPPTDTQYF. Written as DNA, the CDR3 is TGTGCCAGCTCACTCCCTAGCCCACCCACAGATACGCAGTATTTT.

This sequence joins TRBV27 and TRBJ1-5; D is unclear. The CDR3 sequence is 15 residues long. Germline CDR1 is MNHEY and CDR2 is SMNVEV (reference sequence). V was clipped by 3 bases and J by 4 bases, with 13 bases between them. This CDR3 is CASSFSSDGNQPQHF. The CDR3, as DNA: TGTGCCAGCAGTTTCTCCTCGGACGGGAATCAGCCCCAGCATTTT.

The chain links TRBV14 to TRBJ2-5; weak D call: TRBD1 (5 bases). The CDR3 runs 15 residues. Trimming removed 1 base from V and 3 bases from J, with 12 bases in between. Germline loops: CDR1 SGHDN, CDR2 FVKESK. The CDR3 region has the DNA TGTGCCAGCAGCCAAGTCAGGACACAAGAAGAGACCCAGTACTTC. Protein: CASSQVRTQEETQYF.

In DNA form, the CDR3 reads TGTGCCAGCAGCGGGGGGGGACTGGGCCCCTACAATGAGCAGTTCTTC. Its protein is CASSGGGLGPYNEQFF. The V gene is TRBV5-4, the J gene TRBJ2-1; TRBD2 matches at 7 bases. This CDR3 region has 16 residues. V lost 4 bases and J lost 2; bases outside the gene matches: 9. CDR1 is SGHNT, CDR2 YYREEE, per germline (reference sequence). The entire variable domain, with the rest obtained from reference TRBV5-4 and TRBJ2-1, is as follows: ETGVTQSPTHLIKTRGQQVTLRCSSQSGHNTVSWYQQALGQGPQFIFQYYREEENGRGNFPPRFSGLQFPNYSSELNVNALELDDSALYLCASSGGGLGPYNEQFFGPGTRLTVL.

The chain uses TRBV5-8 and TRBJ2-1; D is uncertain. The CDR3 consists of 14 residues. CDR1 and CDR2 from the germline V gene are SGHTS and YDEGEE. Between the trimmed V and J ends, which lost 0 bases and 4 bases, there was a span of 8 bases. The CDR3 sequence is CASSLDRQYNEQFF. In DNA form, the CDR3 reads TGTGCCAGCAGCTTGGATCGGCAGTACAATGAGCAGTTCTTC.

The V call is TRBV5-8, the J call TRBJ2-2; D is ambiguous. Deletions cut 4 bases from V and 5 bases from J, with 15 bases between. The CDR3 has 15 amino acids. The germline V gene encodes CDR1 SGHTS and CDR2 YDEGEE. The CDR3 DNA follows: TGTGCCAGCAGCCTGAGTGGGGTGGGGACCGGGGAGCTGTTTTTT. Protein sequence: CASSLSGVGTGELFF.

This clone was counted between two and nine times. This chain uses TRBV10-1 with TRBJ2-5; TRBD2 matches 10 bases. Germline lookup yields CDR1 WNHNN and CDR2 SYGVQD (reference sequence). CDR3 length: 15 amino acids. The trim removed 6 bases at V and 3 bases at J, leaving 7 bases unmatched. The CDR3 protein is CASRPTSGAEETQYF. DNA of the CDR3: TGCGCCAGCAGACCTACTAGCGGGGCCGAAGAGACCCAGTACTTC.

The chain joins TRBV9 to TRBJ2-5; perhaps TRBD1 as D (6 bases). This CDR3 is 15 amino acids long. Trimming removed 0 bases at V and 0 bases at J, with 9 bases between. Germline-derived CDR1 and CDR2 are SGDLS and YYNGEE. Here the CDR3 DNA reads TGTGCCAGCAGCGTAGCACAGGGTTACCAAGAGACCCAGTACTTC. Amino acids: CASSVAQGYQETQYF.

This rearrangement joins TRBV6-5 to TRBJ1-3, with D hard to call. The germline V gene has CDR1 MNHEY and CDR2 SVGAGI. The CDR3 has 13 residues. The V end lost 0 bases, the J end lost 7 bases, and 7 bases lay between the germline ends. The CDR3 coding sequence is TGTGCCAGCAGTTACTCCCCCGTTAACACCATATATTTT. This codes for CASSYSPVNTIYF.

V is TRBV6-5 and J is TRBJ1-5; D is possibly TRBD1 (6 bases). The CDR3 loop spans 15 amino acids. CDR1 is MNHEY and CDR2 is SVGAGI in the germline V gene. Trimming took off 6 bases at V and 5 bases at J, with 17 bases between the two ends. The CDR3 reads CASSQTAGGHQPQHF. The CDR3 region has the DNA TGTGCCAGCAGCCAGACAGCTGGGGGCCATCAGCCCCAGCATTTT.

This chain uses TRBV7-9 with TRBJ2-3, with TRBD2 identical over 11 bases. Looked up from germline, CDR1 is SEHNR and CDR2 is FQNEAQ (reference sequence). The CDR3 sequence is 15 residues long. J gave up 6 bases and V 6 bases, and 8 bases lay outside the gene matches. The CDR3 region has the DNA TGTGCCAGCAGGTTTAGCGGGGGGGCCTGGGATACGCAGTATTTT. Translating gives CASRFSGGAWDTQYF.

The chain uses TRBV6-4 and TRBJ2-7; 8 bases fit TRBD2. This CDR3 contains 15 residues. V was clipped by 10 bases and J by 3 bases; unmatched bases: 14. Germline CDR1 is MRHNA and CDR2 is SNTAGT. CDR3 nucleotide sequence: TGTGCCACGCAAGCACTGCGGGGGGTTTACTACGAGCAGTACTTC. Its protein product is CATQALRGVYYEQYF.

The count of this clone is one. The rearrangement joins TRBV7-2 to TRBJ2-3; 12 bases match TRBD2. The CDR3 runs 15 residues. CDR1 and CDR2 from the germline V gene are SGHTA and FQGNSA. With 5 bases clipped from V and 4 bases from J, the junction kept 4 bases outside the gene matches. CDR3 nucleotides: TGTGCCAGCAGCAGGACTAGCGGGATCGCAGATACGCAGTATTTT. Its protein is CASSRTSGIADTQYF.

In this sample, this clone turned up once. The chain links TRBV7-9 to TRBJ1-1, with 10 nucleotides matching TRBD1. The CDR3 extends over 15 amino acids. V lost 6 bases to trimming and J lost 6 bases; unmatched junction nucleotides: 10. Germline V gives CDR1 SEHNR, CDR2 FQNEAQ (reference sequence). CDR3: CASRSRDRGIAEAFF. Written as DNA, the CDR3 is TGTGCCAGCAGAAGTAGGGACAGGGGAATCGCTGAAGCTTTCTTT.